The present TCR beta chain was sequenced within a study of T cells in Graves' hyperthyroidism and ophthalmopathy (dated by TCRdb to between 2017 and 2020). Regarding the research as a whole: Peripheral blood samples were taken at the time of initial diagnosis, prior to any treatment. The 100 discovery patients were divided at random into training and test sets in a 7:3 ratio. Whether ophthalmopathy could be predicted prospectively was tested in an independent validation cohort made up of roughly 19 hyperthyroidism patients plus 17 patients who later progressed to ophthalmopathy. TCR Vbeta CDR3 sequencing of 130 to 150 peripheral blood samples (under 45 ophthalmopathy, 70 to 85 hyperthyroidism and roughly 17 progressor patients) is reported in the paper. Once sampling was done, hyperthyroidism patients were given methimazole at a starting dose of 30 mg daily, whereas ophthalmopathy patients were given high-dose intravenous methylprednisolone. To identify distinguishing TCR V-J signatures, a discovery cohort of about a hundred patients was used, comprising approximately 40 with Graves' ophthalmopathy and some 60 with stable Graves' hyperthyroidism. Thyroid tissue and blood T-cell repertoires from more than 5 Graves' hyperthyroidism patients were also compared in the study.

This clonotype came up many times. Its antigen remains undetermined. No much larger clonotype is one base removed from it; base qualities were not supplied. The TCR beta CDR3 regions were amplified from the RNA transcripts. The first round of RT-PCR for the TCR CDR3 was performed with the HTBI primer set and the Qiagen OneStep RT-PCR kit. Libraries were constructed in a second round of multiplex PCR, after which size selection and purification were performed. Sequencing of the libraries was done on an Illumina HiSeq2000 using paired-end 100 bp reads. The authors' analysis ran thus. Raw data were processed with SOAPnuke, discarding reads with adapters, uncalled bases, mean Phred below 15, or no exact constant-primer or identifier match. High-quality paired reads were merged using COPE v1.2.5, and each unique nucleotide sequence was defined as a clonotype. Clonotypes were aligned to IMGT TRBV, TRBD and TRBJ reference segments using MiTCR v1.1. Analysis was restricted to V-J combinations with a frequency above 0.0001, which covered 99.2% of repertoires. The TCS score was defined as the ratio of F50 (clonal expansion) to E x V (chaos), calculated using BLOSUM62-based TCRdist between CDR3 peptides within each V-J. Welch's t-statistics and random forest reduced 514 V-J features to around 14, which were used in a naive Bayes classifier (R e1071). The public reads were reprocessed in TCRdb via fastp at Q25 and MiXCR, keeping in-frame beta chains. Identical CDR3 proteins give one entry, which carries the most common genes and DNA. TCRdb, rather than the study authors, made the V and J calls. This sample has about 400,000 distinct CDR3 sequences in its table, and around a quarter of those were observed once. The top ten constitute around 67% of the sample.

The germline V gene (reference sequence) supplies CDR1 LGHDT and CDR2 YNNKEL. The junction shows trimming of 1 base on V and 5 bases on J, and the gene matches do not reach 7 bases of it. Reading from cysteine to phenylalanine, the CDR3 counts 16 amino acids. This entry keeps only the CDR3 DNA: 48 bases, framed from base 1. The investigation overall reported the following: In validation, the model predicted progression to ophthalmopathy a median of around six months before onset, with about 64% sensitivity and 72.22% specificity. Most expanded thyroid clonotypes (frequency above 0.001) were also detected in blood, suggesting blood repertoires may reflect thyroid immune responses. Ophthalmopathy was separated from stable hyperthyroidism by a 13 V-J signature model, with about 88% sensitivity and approximately 81% specificity obtained in cross-validation and 80%/75% obtained in testing. No statistical method was used to fix the sample size in advance, and group allocation was not hidden from the investigators.

A patient counted as having stable Graves' hyperthyroidism if no progression to ophthalmopathy occurred over 18 months of follow-up. Hyperthyroidism patients were newly diagnosed, with disease duration under 2 months, and aged 18 to 65 years. The study excluded patients with uncontrolled infections, other autoimmune diseases, pregnancy or lactation. Diagnoses relied on clinical symptoms, serum thyroxine and TRAb, thyroid ultrasound and orbital computed tomography. PBMCs were isolated from 10 ml of fresh peripheral blood by Ficoll-Paque density gradient centrifugation. Trizol reagent was used to extract total RNA, and RNA quality was then checked on an Agilent 2100 Bioanalyzer.

The receptor was isolated from a man between 50 and 59 years old with Graves' hyperthyroidism. Specimen: blood. The chain is made from TRBV3-1 and TRBJ2-5, and 10 junctional nucleotides match TRBD2. The DNA sequence is TGTGCCAGCAGCCAAGGAGCGGGAGGGCCCATGGAGACCCAGTACTTC. It translates as CASSQGAGGPMETQYF.